The T cell receptor beta chain described here comes from a study of early T cells in non-severe SARS-CoV-2 infection. As for the study in general: The sequenced material was bulk RNA from unsorted whole blood, and its chains were unpaired.

Researchers tagged individual cDNA molecules with unique molecular identifiers. TCRdb fed the 5' RACE reads into MiXCR, producing one record per CDR3 protein. The sample has around 37,000 distinct CDR3 sequences; approximately 9.9% are singletons. The CDR3 length is 14 residues. Germline V gene sequence: CDR1 MNHEY, CDR2 SVGAGI. With 0 bases removed from V and 4 bases from J, the gap between germline ends came to 9 bases. Sample: whole blood. The receptor was isolated from an adult who was a healthcare worker with PCR-confirmed SARS-CoV-2 infection or an uninfected control (not recorded which). The chain carries TRBV6-5 and TRBJ2-5, with no clear D. The CDR3 coding sequence is TGTGCCAGCAGTTACTCTGGGCAGAGAGAGACCCAGTACTTC. Amino acid sequence: CASSYSGQRETQYF.